Sequencing of this TCR beta chain was carried out in a study of T cell repertoires in cytomegalovirus infection. Across the study: Newly reported HLA-C-restricted and thoroughly characterized HLA-B-restricted CMV epitopes were employed. CMV infection together with matching HLA type was indicated by public TCR beta signatures.

This clonotype came up many times. Its antigen is unknown. Study-wide points: Of the TCR beta families, the public ones yielded a cumulative frequency that identified carriers of CMV plus the relevant HLA. The response measured ex vivo was dominated by TCR beta clonotypes (HLA-C-restricted and CMV-specific).

From the reads, TCRdb called clonotypes with MiXCR, one entry per CDR3 protein. In the table there are roughly 80,000 distinct CDR3 sequences, about 24% of which are singletons. Germline CDR1 is LGHNA and CDR2 is YSLEER. V shed 0 bases and J shed 5 bases, with 13 bases lying between them. The CDR3 totals 16 residues. The source was CD8+ T cells from cultured PBMCs, collected from culture after CMV antigen stimulation. This clonotype originated in a human donor in good health (CMV status not recorded). Some clones in this sample may be carry-over from other donors' samples. The chain has TRBV4-3 and TRBJ1-4; D is possibly TRBD1 (5 bases). CDR3 loop: CASSQDSTVLNEKLFF. CDR3 coding DNA: TGCGCCAGCAGCCAAGATTCGACAGTTTTGAATGAAAAACTGTTTTTT.